This TCR beta chain was captured by sequencing in a study of CD8 T cells in Susac syndrome. When the RNA was reverse transcribed, random hexamers were used with an input of about 0.5 to 1 ug. Amplification of the TCR beta CDR3 was carried out by immunoSEQ multiplex PCR, which spanned a total of 54 Vbeta and 13 Jbeta segments. TCRdb reanalysed the immunoSEQ multiplex PCR reads using MiXCR and keeps one entry per CDR3 protein. The table lists about 210,000 distinct CDR3 sequences, 95% of them singletons. Both CD4+ and CD8+ T cells were negatively isolated, and TEMRA cells underwent FACS enrichment. V lost 4 bases and J lost 0; bases outside the gene matches: 14. CDR1 is SGHRS, CDR2 YFSETQ, per germline. This CDR3 contains 18 residues. Findings of the study overall: Regarding the TCR sequencing and HLA analysis, the study admitted that a relatively small number of individuals were involved.

A note on this clonotype: The antigen is unknown.

The sequenced material came from CD4+ T cells from PBMCs. The gene calls are TRBV5-1 and TRBJ2-7; 9 bases fit TRBD1. The TCR sequence derives from a human donor with multiple sclerosis. CDR3 residues: CASSPGAHRGPYSYEQYF. CDR3 sequence (DNA): TGCGCCAGCAGCCCGGGGGCCCACAGGGGGCCCTACTCCTACGAGCAGTACTTC.